This record looks at one TCR beta chain sequence and its context. The antigen is undetermined. This entry is derived from a study of T cell responses to AZD1222 COVID-19 vaccine. CDR3 length: 13 amino acids. The V gene lost 4 bases and the J gene lost 1 base, with 7 bases spanning the gap. Study-level findings and limits: The CD4 TCRs associated with vaccination extended across spike and predominated at 160-218 and 743-854.

Using immunoSEQ multiplex PCR, the repertoire was profiled, and TCRdb retains in-frame clones only, with some absent. The sample holds 130,000 to 150,000 clones, around 91% seen once. V and J are TRBV12-3 or TRBV12-4 and TRBJ1-1; D might be TRBD1 (6 bases). The source of this sequence is an adult in good health. The input for sequencing was peripheral blood, taken on day 0 of AZD1222 vaccination. The CDR3 DNA reads as TGTGCCAGCAGTTGGACAGAGAACACTGAAGCTTTCTTT. It codes for CASSWTENTEAFF.